The present T cell receptor beta chain was sequenced within a study of beta chain features in type 1 diabetes (dated by TCRdb to between 2018 and 2020). Regarding the research as a whole: No differences in mean age, gender distribution, total cell number or subset yield were found between patients and healthy donors. Across all samples, some 99 million sorted cells were examined, and cell number per subset correlated strongly with RNA yield. In the study, recently diagnosed type 1 diabetes patients and matched healthy donors were compared on the TCRB repertoires of their sorted circulating CD4+ T cell subsets. Regulatory and stem cell-like memory subsets were obtained from only 8 patients and roughly 8 healthy donors, while naive and central memory subsets were obtained from all 28 donors.

Study-wide conclusions, independent of this receptor: Only small numbers of individuals were included in the HLA sub-analyses, which left unresolved whether HLA type had any influence on TCRB rearrangement. A moderate but significant shortening of TCRB CDR3 length was observed in type 1 diabetes patients in all four CD4+ subsets. PCR might favor shorter templates, but patient and control samples were amplified and corrected together, so any skew would affect both groups equally. Naive, central memory and regulatory TCRB repertoires appeared more similar among patients than among healthy donors. At VDJ recombination sites, type 1 diabetes patients had fewer insertions and more deleted nucleotides, which implies abnormalities in thymic rearrangement. Sequencing cDNA rather than genomic DNA could over-represent highly expressing activated cells, although activation and CD3 levels did not differ between groups.

All of the isolated RNA was reverse transcribed with the High Capacity cDNA Reverse Transcription Kit, so expressed TCRB transcripts were sequenced. Deep immunoSEQ sequencing was applied to naive, central memory and regulatory T cell samples, giving an average of about 3.6 million total reads per sample. Sorted cells were lysed in RLT buffer and RNA was extracted with DNase-treated RNeasy Micro or Mini kits, depending on cell number. Each cell subset was processed separately to prevent cross-contamination, with patient and healthy donor samples processed together. TCRB sequences were amplified from cDNA with the immunoSEQ multiplex PCR, producing 87-bp fragments spanning the CDR3 region. Sequencing of the amplicons was performed on the Illumina HiSeq platform. The study's processing was this. Synthetic template baselines were used to correct PCR bias computationally, reads within Hamming distance 2 were collapsed, and singletons that could not be merged were discarded. Reads were aligned to IMGT to assign V, D and J genes, CDR3 length, and insertions or deletions at six rearrangement sites. Clonotype counts were normalized to sorted cell number within each subset before computing true diversity and Gini coefficients with the tcR R package. The overlap coefficient, calculated on TCRB nucleotide sequences, was used to quantify repertoire sharing. In TCRdb, the immuneACCESS table is reduced to in-frame sequences with V and J assigned. These tables do not hold every clone; where another copy was compared, an unresolved V gene accounts for under half, and the others remain unexplained. The V and J calls and clone size are taken from that table; D and trimming were inferred from the DNA. This sample gives approximately 170,000 clones in total; approximately 8.1% of them show up just once. Together, the top ten hold approximately 1% of the sample.

About this clone itself: Its specific antigen is unknown. No base quality information exists; no much larger clone differs at one position.

Unmatched junction bases come to 11, with V trimmed by 4 bases and J by 6 bases. The CDR3 has 16 amino acids, counting the end cysteine and phenylalanine. The retained sequence is limited to the CDR3, 48 bases, with the frame set at the first base. The germline V gene (reference sequence) specifies LNHDA as CDR1 and SQIVND as CDR2. Each donor gave one peripheral blood draw, roughly 110 mL on average, collected into heparinised tubes. Naive, central memory, regulatory and stem cell-like memory CD4+ T cells were sorted on a BD FACSAria II using a panel including CD45RO, CCR7, CD25, CD127, CD95 and CD27. Purity was above 98% for every sorted population. PBMCs were separated immediately by Lymphoprep density gradient centrifugation and were stained directly, without being cultured. Samples were stained and sorted in pairs, with one healthy donor and one patient per experiment, so that batch effects were minimized.

The clonotype comes from a woman in her 40s with type 1 diabetes. This chain joins TRBV19 to TRBJ1-5, with TRBD1 matching 8 junction bases. The sample was central memory CD4+ T cells from blood. The base sequence is TGTGCCAGTAGTACCCCCCCCAGGGGGCTTATTCAGCCCCAGCATTTT. This is translated as CASSTPPRGLIQPQHF. The full variable domain, with segments outside the CDR3 supplied by the reference TRBV19 and TRBJ1-5 proteins, appears as DGGITQSPKYLFRKEGQNVTLSCEQNLNHDAMYWYRQDPGQGLRLIYYSQIVNDFQKGDIAEGYSVSREKKESFPLTVTSAQKNPTAFYLCASSTPPRGLIQPQHFGDGTRLSIL.